The 11 T cell receptor beta chains reported below all come from one sample, sequenced in a study of cytomegalovirus exposure and HLA in healthy donors. Clones were sequenced by immunoSEQ multiplex PCR, and TCRdb holds only the in-frame ones, with some missing. Of about 220,000 clones listed, 75% to 95% are singletons. The sequenced material came from PBMCs. The source is a woman between 18 and 30 years old in good health and CMV-seronegative.

This clone was detected only once. The chain combines TRBV10-3 with TRBJ1-4; weak D call: TRBD1 (6 bases). In germline, CDR1 is ENHRY, CDR2 SYGVKD. The CDR3 is made up of 15 amino acids. Between the trimmed V and J ends, which lost 11 bases and 4 bases, there was a span of 20 bases. CDR3 coding DNA: TGTGCCTCTTCATCGGATGGACAGCTTAATGAAAAACTGTTTTTT. Residues: CASSSDGQLNEKLFF.

V is TRBV19 and J is TRBJ1-3, with no clear D. The CDR3 has 13 residues. The V end lost 9 bases, the J end lost 0 bases, and 9 bases lay between the germline ends. The germline V gene encodes CDR1 LNHDA and CDR2 SQIVND (reference sequence). In DNA, the CDR3 is TGTGCCAGCCACTCGAGCTCTGGAAACACCATATATTTT. Protein product: CASHSSSGNTIYF.

Written as DNA, the CDR3 is TGCGCCAGCAGCTTGGCGGGAATAGGTGACACCATATATTTT. Protein sequence: CASSLAGIGDTIYF. The chain combines TRBV5-1 with TRBJ1-3; D unresolved. V was cut by 0 bases and J by 8 bases, with 12 bases left in between. The CDR3 is 14 residues long. Looked up from germline, CDR1 is SGHRS and CDR2 is YFSETQ.

There are a few counts of this clone. The chain combines TRBV28 with TRBJ1-5; 8 nucleotides align to TRBD1. Trimming at V came to 2 bases and at J to 7 bases, leaving 7 bases not matched to a gene. Germline CDR1 reads MDHEN; CDR2 reads SYDVKM. CDR3 length: 15 residues. Here the CDR3 reads CASSLDRGSKQPQHF. The CDR3, as DNA: TGTGCCAGCAGTTTAGACAGGGGAAGTAAGCAGCCCCAGCATTTT.

Here the CDR3 reads CSVTGKPNTGELFF. In DNA form, the CDR3 reads TGCAGCGTGACAGGGAAACCGAACACCGGGGAGCTGTTTTTT. This chain uses TRBV29-1 with TRBJ2-2; TRBD1 matches 7 bases. With 6 bases clipped from V and 0 bases from J, the junction kept 4 bases outside the gene matches. CDR3 length: 14 amino acids. The germline V gene has CDR1 SQVTM and CDR2 ANQGSEA.

The genes are TRBV29-1 and TRBJ2-1; 7 bases map to TRBD2. Looked up from germline, CDR1 is SQVTM and CDR2 is ANQGSEA. This CDR3 region has 10 residues. Germline trimming cut 7 bases from V and 13 bases from J; bases unmatched to any gene: 7. This CDR3 reads CSAWGLSQFF. In nucleotides, the CDR3 is TGCAGCGCCTGGGGACTAAGTCAGTTCTTC.

This sequence joins TRBV10-1 and TRBJ1-2; TRBD1 matches at 10 bases. V trimming: 4 bases; J trimming: 11 bases; junction bases outside the gene matches: 13. There are 15 residues in the CDR3. CDR1 is WNHNN, CDR2 SYGVQD, per germline (reference sequence). The CDR3 bases are TGCGCCAGCAGTGCGTCGGGACAGGGGCTCTCTTGGTACACCTTC. Translated: CASSASGQGLSWYTF.

The CDR3 DNA reads TGTGCCAGCTCGTACGGGACAGGGTTAGATACGCAGTATTTT. It specifies CASSYGTGLDTQYF. The rearrangement links TRBV18 to TRBJ2-3, with TRBD1 matching 9 bases. J gave up 5 bases and V 6 bases, and 6 bases lay outside the gene matches. Germline V CDR1 and CDR2: KGHSH, LQKENI. There are 14 residues in the CDR3.

This sequence joins TRBV9 and TRBJ1-2; D is ambiguous. V lost 0 bases, J lost 6 bases, and 12 bases lay in between. This CDR3 region has 14 residues. Germline V lookup: CDR1 SGDLS, CDR2 YYNGEE. CDR3 amino acids: CASSVAFGDDGYTF. As DNA, the CDR3 is TGTGCCAGCAGCGTAGCTTTCGGTGATGATGGCTACACCTTC.

The CDR3 DNA follows: TGTGCCAGCAGTGATGGCAGGGTCACTCAGCCCCAGCATTTT. Translating gives CASSDGRVTQPQHF. The chain has TRBV2 and TRBJ1-5; D may be TRBD1 (5 bases). The length of the CDR3 is 14 residues. V was pared by 3 bases and J by 6 bases, with 12 bases between. Germline V lookup: CDR1 SNHLY, CDR2 FYNNEI.

V gene TRBV5-6 combines with J gene TRBJ2-1; 7 bases are a match to TRBD2. Germline V gene data show CDR1 as SGHDT and CDR2 as YYEEEE. After removal of 4 bases from V and 1 base from J, the junction contained 8 bases not matched to a gene. CDR3 length: 16 residues. This CDR3 reads CASSGHLAESYNEQFF. CDR3 nucleotide sequence: TGTGCCAGCAGCGGTCATCTAGCGGAGTCCTACAATGAGCAGTTCTTC.